This entry lists 14 T cell receptor beta chains sequenced from one sample in a study of cytomegalovirus exposure and HLA in healthy donors. PCR amplification relied on 60 Vbeta primers (plus 13 Jbeta primers). Measured with immunoSEQ multiplex PCR; TCRdb has only the in-frame clones, and not every one. This sample has 90,000 to 140,000 clones, with 76% found just once. Material for sequencing was PBMCs. The receptors here all came from a middle-aged man in good health and CMV-seropositive.

The chain employs TRBV5-6 and TRBJ1-1; 9 nucleotides align to TRBD1. The V and J ends lost 4 bases and 11 bases, in that order; junction bases with no gene match: 9. Germline loops: CDR1 SGHDT, CDR2 YYEEEE. The CDR3 length is 13 residues. CDR3 in amino acids: CASSTDRGGVAFF. In DNA form, the CDR3 reads TGTGCCAGCAGCACGGACAGGGGCGGAGTTGCTTTCTTT.

The chain combines TRBV28 with TRBJ2-1; TRBD2 aligns across 9 bases. Germline loops: CDR1 MDHEN, CDR2 SYDVKM. After removal of 4 bases from V and 4 bases from J, the junction contained 8 bases not matched to a gene. The CDR3 extends over 16 amino acids. The CDR3 DNA sequence: TGTGCCAGCAGTTCGGGTAGCGGGGGTCGTTACAATGAGCAGTTCTTC. Translated, it gives CASSSGSGGRYNEQFF.

The chain is built from TRBV15 and TRBJ1-2; TRBD1 matches 10 bases. Germline trimming cut 1 base from V and 6 bases from J; bases unmatched to any gene: 8. Per germline, CDR1 LNHNV and CDR2 YYDKDF (reference sequence). The CDR3 sequence is 16 residues long. CDR3 amino acids: CATSRAGQGLTNGYTF. CDR3 sequence (DNA): TGTGCCACCAGCAGAGCGGGACAGGGGTTAACAAATGGCTACACCTTC.

The rearrangement joins TRBV9 to TRBJ1-6; TRBD1 might be the D (6 bases). Germline V gene lookup returns CDR1 SGDLS and CDR2 YYNGEE. The CDR3 loop spans 15 amino acids. Trimming took 2 bases from V and 8 from J, leaving 14 bases between them. The CDR3 loop reads CASSVQGTWDSPLHF. As DNA, the CDR3 is TGTGCCAGCAGCGTTCAGGGGACATGGGATTCACCCCTCCACTTT.

The chain's CDR3 is CAKTPGGGTDTQYF. In DNA, the CDR3 is TGTGCGAAAACCCCTGGCGGGGGCACAGATACGCAGTATTTT. The V gene is TRBV2, the J gene TRBJ2-3; D is perhaps TRBD2 (6 bases). Germline CDR1 and CDR2: SNHLY and FYNNEI. CDR3 length equals 14 residues.

The genes are TRBV18 and TRBJ2-1; perhaps TRBD1 as D (5 bases). CDR1 KGHSH and CDR2 LQKENI come from the germline V gene. The CDR3 has 15 residues. V gave up 3 bases and J gave up 3 bases, with 12 bases separating them. This CDR3 is CASSPWVQDYNEQFF. CDR3 DNA sequence: TGTGCCAGCTCACCTTGGGTACAGGACTACAATGAGCAGTTCTTC. Looking up the rest from reference TRBV18 and TRBJ2-1 gives the full variable domain: NAGVMQNPRHLVRRRGQEARLRCSPMKGHSHVYWYRQLPEEGLKFMVYLQKENIIDESGMPKERFSAEFPKEGPSILRIQQVVRGDSAAYFCASSPWVQDYNEQFFGPGTRLTVL.

The chain recombines TRBV6-6 with TRBJ2-7; a weak D match, TRBD2 (6 bases). The CDR3 has 13 residues. In germline, CDR1 is MNHNY, CDR2 SVGAGI (reference sequence). The ends were cut back, 8 bases at V and 0 bases at J, with 11 bases in the middle. The CDR3 sequence: CASVSSDSYEQYF. The DNA for the CDR3 is TGTGCCAGCGTATCTAGCGACTCCTACGAGCAGTACTTC.

The chain recombines TRBV6-5 with TRBJ2-7; 7 bases match TRBD1. Germline lookup yields CDR1 MNHEY and CDR2 SVGAGI. The CDR3 loop spans 15 amino acids. V shed 3 bases, J shed 0 bases, and the junction held 5 bases outside the gene matches. The chain's CDR3 is CASSYSGGNSYEQYF. CDR3 nucleotides: TGTGCCAGCAGTTATTCAGGGGGAAACTCCTACGAGCAGTACTTC.

The rearrangement uses TRBV4-2 and TRBJ2-2, with a weak D call TRBD2 (9 bases). The germline V gene has CDR1 LGHNA and CDR2 YNFKEQ. V lost 3 bases and J lost 5, with 19 bases in between. The CDR3 is 17 amino acids. As DNA, the CDR3 is TGTGCCAGCAGCCAGTTCAGGGGGCGGGGGGGGACCGGGGAGCTGTTTTTT. Translating it yields CASSQFRGRGGTGELFF.

The rearrangement links TRBV6-6 to TRBJ2-2, with TRBD2 as a possible D gene (6 bases). Germline CDR1 is MNHNY and CDR2 is SVGAGI (reference sequence). The CDR3 contains 15 residues. V lost 7 bases, J lost 1 base, and 13 bases lay in between. Here the CDR3 reads CASISVSGNTGELFF. CDR3 coding DNA: TGTGCCAGCATTTCCGTTAGCGGGAACACCGGGGAGCTGTTTTTT.

This clone has only a few counts. The chain joins TRBV7-6 to TRBJ1-5; 7 bases map to TRBD1. CDR1 and CDR2 from the germline V gene are SGHVS and FNYEAQ. The V gene end was trimmed by 4 bases and the J gene end by 3 bases; junction bases not matched to a gene: 3. The CDR3 length is 14 residues. CDR3 region: CASSSTGPNQPQHF. Here the CDR3 DNA reads TGTGCCAGCAGCTCGACAGGGCCCAATCAGCCCCAGCATTTT.

The V call is TRBV7-8, the J call TRBJ2-6; D perhaps matches TRBD2 (6 bases). The CDR3 runs to 16 residues. V lost 0 bases to trimming and J lost 0 bases, with 6 bases between them. The V gene's germline CDR1 is SGHVS and CDR2 FQNEAQ. The CDR3 DNA reads as TGTGCCAGCAGCTTAGCGGACTACTCTGGGGCCAACGTCCTGACTTTC. It specifies CASSLADYSGANVLTF. The variable domain in full, with the rest retrieved from reference TRBV7-8 and TRBJ2-6, is GAGVSQSPRYKVAKRGQDVALRCDPISGHVSLFWYQQALGQGPEFLTYFQNEAQLDKSGLPSDRFFAERPEGSVSTLKIQRTQQEDSAVYLCASSLADYSGANVLTFGAGSRLTVL.

With respect to this clone: The sample contains more than one DNA sequence encoding this CDR3. V usage is TRBV6-6 and J usage is TRBJ1-2, with TRBD1 matching 11 bases. The CDR3 runs to 16 residues. Germline loops: CDR1 MNHNY, CDR2 SVGAGI (reference sequence). V was pared by 5 bases and J by 4 bases, with 9 bases of the junction left unmatched. The DNA for the CDR3 is TGTGCCAGCAGTGCCGGGACAGGGGGGGAGATCTATGGCTACACCTTC. Its translation is CASSAGTGGEIYGYTF.

This chain links TRBV4-3 with TRBJ2-5; 9 positions match TRBD2. This CDR3 comprises 16 residues. V dropped 0 bases and J dropped 1; count of bases not matched to a gene: 3. CDR1 and CDR2 from the germline V gene are LGHNA and YSLEER. The DNA for the CDR3 is TGCGCCAGCAGCCAAGATCCAGCGGGGGGCCAAGAGACCCAGTACTTC. Amino acids: CASSQDPAGGQETQYF.